The source of this T cell receptor (beta chain) is a study of shared clonotypes between healthy human individuals. Generated by immunoSEQ multiplex PCR, the TCRdb table keeps only in-frame clones and is missing some. The table includes hundreds of thousands of clones, 60% to 80% detected once. The CDR3 consists of 14 residues. Trimming left V 7 bases short and J 0 bases short, with 12 bases between. Germline CDR1 is MDHEN and CDR2 is SYDVKM. The chain is built from TRBV28 and TRBJ1-1; tentative D call: TRBD1 (6 bases). Sequenced material: memory CD4+ T cells sorted from blood. Subset meaning: CD45RA-negative fraction. The TCR sequence derives from a woman between 25 and 40 years old in good health. CDR3: CASNGDILNTEAFF. Written as DNA, the CDR3 is TGTGCCAGCAACGGGGACATTCTGAACACTGAAGCTTTCTTT.